This entry features one T cell receptor beta chain sequence. This clonotype was recorded at least ten times. The antigen it binds to is not known. Base qualities are not provided; no much larger clone lies one nucleotide away. The V end loses 2 bases and the J end loses 2 bases, and a stretch of 4 bases separates them. Spanning cysteine to phenylalanine, the CDR3 consists of 13 amino acids. The entry retains the CDR3 DNA only, 39 bases that are in frame from base 1. Reading the germline V gene gives CDR1 MNHEY and CDR2 SVGAGI. The data stem from a study of human T cells and chemical hapten exposure (dated by TCRdb to about 2021). Study-level background: For sensitization, 2% DPC in acetone was applied to an approximately 2 cm by approximately 2 cm area of upper inner arm skin. Patients additionally received weekly therapeutic DPC doses to the scalp throughout the approximately 25-week study period. Patch testing was performed on the upper back with Finn chambers containing 0.01% DPC, and the patch tests were scored after 6 days according to International Contact Dermatitis Research Group standards. Alopecia areata with under or over 50% scalp involvement, alopecia totalis and alopecia universalis were represented in the patient cohort, which was mostly female. Libraries were combined into a pool for sequencing, and differences in TCR yield between samples came mainly from small differences in library volumes within the pool. Peripheral blood TCR repertoire changes were tracked in vivo in alopecia patients during primary and secondary sensitization to the hapten diphenylcyclopropenone (DPC). Blood was sampled from patients pre-sensitization (week 0) and at 2, 6 and about 24 weeks after DPC sensitization. Blood for TCR sequencing was provided by twenty-nine alopecia patients at one to four time points (pre-sensitization, 2, 6 and 24 weeks).

Libraries came from RACE. Sequencing was carried out with a NextSeq 500. During library preparation, unique molecular identifiers were attached to individual cDNA molecules so that TCRs could be counted quantitatively and reproducibly. Both TCR alpha and TCR beta chains were sequenced from each blood RNA sample. In the original analysis: The median number of TCRs per sample was around 96,000, ranging from 23,224 to 690,600. V, J and CDR3 annotation of the TCR reads was carried out using the Decombinator software suite. To make PS versus PT1 abundance plots, every sample was subsampled to the same number of TCRs (28,000). TCRs were defined as expanded if absent before sensitization and observed at least eight times at the 2-week time point. The public reads were reprocessed in TCRdb via fastp at Q25 and MiXCR, keeping in-frame beta chains. Duplicate CDR3 protein sequences are folded into a single record with the most common DNA and genes. TCRdb, not the original authors, processed these V and J calls. This sample gives roughly 260,000 distinct CDR3 sequences in total; 8.6% of them show up just once. Together, the top ten hold around 2.5% of the sample.

The paper's findings and limits, for the study overall: Repeated subsampling changed both the strength of the expansion versus patch-test correlation and the threshold at which that correlation became significant. DPC sensitization did not change the number of TCRs with a frequency above 1 in 1000, and there was no evidence of changes in global repertoire structure. Patch test score was positively correlated with the number of PT1 expanded TCRs, with significance at thresholds 8, 16 and 32 but not at 4. Because every patient had alopecia, a presumed autoimmune disease, the patients' immune response might differ from that of healthy individuals. Expanded TCRs formed significantly more large CDR3 similarity clusters than pre-sensitization or healthy control sets, consistent with antigen-driven responses.

The time point label corresponds to: pre-sensitization, week 0. The meaning of the sample's treatment or condition label: therapeutic diphenylcyclopropenone sensitization with weekly scalp DPC. At each patch-test visit, blood was drawn before the patch test was applied. Patients were eligible if aged 18 to 70, diagnosed with alopecia and judged suitable for DPC therapy, and pregnant patients were excluded. Total RNA was isolated from unfractionated whole blood collected in Tempus Blood RNA tubes. Recombination connected TRBV6-5 to TRBJ2-1, with the D segment identity uncertain. The sequence was obtained from a woman aged 40 to 50 with alopecia areata. Some clones in this sample may be carry-over from other donors' samples. Sequencing was performed on whole blood, taken in connection with sensitization to the hapten diphenylcyclopropenone (DPC). The CDR3 is CASSYGTYNEQFF. The nucleotide sequence is TGTGCCAGCAGTTACGGGACCTACAATGAGCAGTTCTTC.